The 21 T cell receptor beta chains reported below all come from one sample, sequenced in a study of neurological immune-mediated disorders. Regarding time point: technical triplicate 2. MiXCR, run by TCRdb on the 5' RACE reads, gives a single entry per CDR3 protein. This sample has more than 55,000 distinct CDR3 sequences, with around 24% found just once. Sequenced sample: PBMCs. Receptor source: a man between 60 and 75 years old with HTLV-1-associated myelopathy (HAM/TSP).

V and J are TRBV12-3 or TRBV12-4 and TRBJ2-6, with 8 bases matching TRBD1. V gave up 5 bases and J gave up 3 bases; unmatched junction bases: 9. The CDR3 spans 17 residues. The CDR3 DNA reads as TGTGCCAGCAGTGCGACAGGGGAAGGTGGTGGGGCCAACGTCCTGACTTTC. As protein: CASSATGEGGGANVLTF.

This clonotype was seen at least ten times. This chain connects TRBV3-1 to TRBJ1-5; no clear D gene. The germline CDR1 and CDR2 sequences are LGHDT and YNNKEL (reference sequence). This CDR3 has 13 amino acids. With 0 bases removed from V and 9 bases from J, the gap between germline ends came to 9 bases. For the CDR3, the DNA is TGTGCCAGCAGCCAAGATCCAGGACGGCCCCAGCATTTT. The encoded protein is CASSQDPGRPQHF.

In this sample, this clonotype turned up many times. The chain has TRBV5-5 and TRBJ2-7; 10 bases agree with TRBD1. The J segment lost 0 bases and the V segment lost 4 bases, leaving 4 bases of the junction unmatched. Germline V CDR1 and CDR2: SGHKS, YYEKEE (reference sequence). The CDR3 sequence is 15 residues long. The CDR3, as DNA: TGTGCCAGCAGCGACCGGGACAGGGGCTCCTACGAGCAGTACTTC. It yields the protein CASSDRDRGSYEQYF.

This clonotype was seen at least ten times. The chain joins TRBV7-2 to TRBJ2-5, with 7 bases that match TRBD2. The CDR3 spans 15 residues. The germline gives CDR1 SGHTA, CDR2 FQGNSA. Trimming cost V 10 bases and J 1 base; bases outside gene matches: 12. As DNA, the CDR3 is TGTGCCAACTCCGCCCATCGACTAGCCCAAGAGACCCAGTACTTC. Its translation is CANSAHRLAQETQYF.

This clonotype was observed many times. The chain carries TRBV24-1 and TRBJ2-1, with TRBD2 identical over 7 bases. Germline V CDR1 and CDR2: KGHDR, SFDVKD. This CDR3 comprises 15 residues. Trimming at V came to 9 bases and at J to 1 base, leaving 8 bases not matched to a gene. Written as DNA, the CDR3 is TGTGCCACCCTCCCACAGCGGGGATCCTACAATGAGCAGTTCTTC. Translating it yields CATLPQRGSYNEQFF.

This clonotype was found many times. The CDR3 coding sequence is TGCGCCAGCAGCCACTCACTAGCGGGAGCCTACAATGAGCAGTTCTTC. As protein: CASSHSLAGAYNEQFF. This sequence joins TRBV4-1 and TRBJ2-1; 11 nucleotides align to TRBD2. Germline CDR1 is MGHRA and CDR2 is YSYEKL. CDR3 size: 16 residues. Trimming took 3 bases from V and 2 from J; bases not matched to a gene: 3.

In its sample, this clonotype was seen many times. The chain joins TRBV5-1 to TRBJ1-1; D possibly corresponds to TRBD1 (6 bases). V lost 4 bases, J lost 0 bases, and 22 bases lay in between. This CDR3 is 18 amino acids long. Per the germline V gene, CDR1 is SGHRS and CDR2 is YFSETQ. CDR3 in DNA: TGCGCCAGCAGCCTCCGTCCGACAGGACAAAGGGTGAACACTGAAGCTTTCTTT. As protein: CASSLRPTGQRVNTEAFF.

The table lists this clonotype with many counts. This sequence joins TRBV5-1 and TRBJ2-7; 7 nucleotides match TRBD1. Germline CDR1 SGHRS, CDR2 YFSETQ. The CDR3 runs 14 residues. V shed 4 bases, J shed 3 bases, and the junction held 7 bases outside the gene matches. The CDR3 DNA reads as TGCGCCAGCAGCCCTGGACAGGCCCTCTACGAGCAGTACTTC. This encodes CASSPGQALYEQYF.

This clonotype has at least ten counts. This chain uses TRBV11-2 with TRBJ2-6; D tentatively fits TRBD1 or TRBD2 (6 bases each). This CDR3 has 19 amino acids. The V gene lost 1 base and the J gene lost 4 bases, with 20 bases spanning the gap. Looked up from germline, CDR1 is SGHAT and CDR2 is FQNNGV. The CDR3 region is CASSLVSSGASGGANVLTF. CDR3 bases: TGTGCCAGCAGCTTAGTGTCGTCGGGGGCCTCGGGAGGGGCCAACGTCCTGACTTTC.

This clonotype was seen at least ten times. The chain joins TRBV28 to TRBJ1-1; D call uncertain. V was cut by 1 base and J by 8 bases, with 17 bases left in between. Germline CDR1 reads MDHEN; CDR2 reads SYDVKM. The CDR3 runs 15 residues. CDR3 bases: TGTGCCAGCAGTTTATCGGTACGTGGCGGGAACGAAGCTTTCTTT. The encoded protein is CASSLSVRGGNEAFF.

This clonotype was detected ten times or more. The chain joins TRBV5-1 to TRBJ2-2, with a weak D call TRBD2 (6 bases). The CDR3 loop spans 14 amino acids. V was pared by 7 bases and J by 6 bases, with 16 bases between. Germline values: CDR1 SGHRS, CDR2 YFSETQ. In DNA, the CDR3 is TGCGCCAGCTCCCAACTAGCTATGGCCGGGGAGCTGTTTTTT. Translation gives CASSQLAMAGELFF. The entire variable domain, with the rest obtained from reference TRBV5-1 and TRBJ2-2, is as follows: KAGVTQTPRYLIKTRGQQVTLSCSPISGHRSVSWYQQTPGQGLQFLFEYFSETQRNKGNFPGRFSGRQFSNSRSEMNVSTLELGDSALYLCASSQLAMAGELFFGEGSRLTVL.

A note on this clonotype: This may be a read error: a much more frequent sequence differs by one nucleotide. The rearrangement joins TRBV14 to TRBJ2-7; a weak D match, TRBD2 (5 bases). The CDR3 consists of 12 residues. Germline CDR1 is SGHDN and CDR2 is FVKESK. The CDR3 DNA sequence: TGTGTCAGCAGCCAAGATAGCGCCGCCCAGTACTTC. It codes for CVSSQDSAAQYF.

The sample holds many counts of this clonotype. The chain carries TRBV5-1 and TRBJ2-7, with TRBD1 identical over 8 bases. Germline V gene lookup returns CDR1 SGHRS and CDR2 YFSETQ. J lost 3 bases, V lost 4 bases, and 6 bases had no gene match. The CDR3 runs 14 residues. CDR3 nucleotide sequence: TGCGCCAGCAGCGTCGGACAGGGCAGCTACGAGCAGTACTTC. Protein sequence: CASSVGQGSYEQYF. Looking up the rest from reference TRBV5-1 and TRBJ2-7 gives the full variable domain: KAGVTQTPRYLIKTRGQQVTLSCSPISGHRSVSWYQQTPGQGLQFLFEYFSETQRNKGNFPGRFSGRQFSNSRSEMNVSTLELGDSALYLCASSVGQGSYEQYFGPGTRLTVT.

This clonotype showed up many times. The chain joins TRBV6-6 to TRBJ2-1; TRBD2 matches 7 bases. V lost 3 bases and J lost 6; bases outside the gene matches: 2. The CDR3 length is 13 residues. Germline CDR1 and CDR2: MNHNY and SVGAGI (reference sequence). CDR3 protein: CASSYWGGNEQFF. In nucleotides, the CDR3 is TGTGCCAGCAGTTATTGGGGGGGCAATGAGCAGTTCTTC.

This clonotype was recorded many times. The rearrangement uses TRBV7-9 and TRBJ2-2, with a possible D match to TRBD2 (5 bases). In germline, CDR1 is SEHNR, CDR2 FQNEAQ (reference sequence). The CDR3 is 14 amino acids. With 3 bases removed from V and 4 bases from J, the gap between germline ends came to 9 bases. The CDR3 spells CASSFARGTGELFF. CDR3 sequence (DNA): TGTGCCAGCAGCTTCGCACGGGGCACCGGGGAGCTGTTTTTT.

This clonotype was counted at least ten times. CDR3 residues: CASSLAAGYTF. The CDR3, as DNA: TGTGCCAGCAGTTTAGCTGCAGGCTACACCTTC. J is TRBJ1-2 and V is TRBV12-3 or TRBV12-4; D uncertain. The CDR3 has 11 residues. The germline V and J ends were trimmed by 0 bases and 8 bases, with 4 bases remaining between them.

The gene calls are TRBV5-1 and TRBJ2-2; D possibly corresponds to TRBD1 (5 bases). V was cut by 2 bases and J by 2 bases, with 16 bases left in between. Per germline, CDR1 SGHRS and CDR2 YFSETQ. The CDR3 runs 17 residues. CDR3 in DNA: TGCGCCAGCAGCTTCCAAGTCGGGCAGGGCAACACCGGGGAGCTGTTTTTT. Protein sequence: CASSFQVGQGNTGELFF.

V and J are TRBV29-1 and TRBJ1-1; D remains ambiguous. Germline loops: CDR1 SQVTM, CDR2 ANQGSEA. The V gene lost 6 bases and the J gene lost 9 bases, with 11 bases spanning the gap. CDR3 size: 10 residues. The CDR3 DNA reads TGCAGCGTCAGGAAAACGAAAGCTTTCTTT. Its protein product is CSVRKTKAFF.

Note on this clonotype: One base away lies a much larger clone, so this may be a sequencing read error. The chain couples TRBV20-1 to TRBJ1-2; 9 bases are shared with TRBD1. CDR1 is DFQATT and CDR2 is SNEGSKA in the germline V gene (reference sequence). J was trimmed by 8 bases and V by 3 bases; bases with no gene match: 10. The length of the CDR3 is 14 residues. CDR3 amino acids: CSARPTGGLEGYTF. The CDR3 nucleotides read TGCAGTGCTAGGCCGACAGGGGGATTGGAGGGCTACACCTTC.

The rearrangement uses TRBV7-8 and TRBJ2-7; no firm D call. Looked up from germline, CDR1 is SGHVS and CDR2 is FQNEAQ. V dropped 0 bases and J dropped 2 bases, with 5 bases sitting between them. This CDR3 is 13 amino acids long. This CDR3 reads CASSLAQPYEQYF. The CDR3 DNA reads as TGTGCCAGCAGCTTAGCCCAGCCCTACGAGCAGTACTTC.

This clonotype occurred many times. This chain joins TRBV10-1 and TRBJ2-1; D assignment may be TRBD1 or TRBD2 (5 bases each). V was cut by 4 bases and J by 4 bases, with 17 bases left in between. This CDR3 is built from 16 residues. Germline CDR1 reads WNHNN; CDR2 reads SYGVQD (reference sequence). CDR3 bases: TGCGCCAGCAGTGGGGTACCGGGACCAAGATACAATGAGCAGTTCTTC. This codes for CASSGVPGPRYNEQFF.